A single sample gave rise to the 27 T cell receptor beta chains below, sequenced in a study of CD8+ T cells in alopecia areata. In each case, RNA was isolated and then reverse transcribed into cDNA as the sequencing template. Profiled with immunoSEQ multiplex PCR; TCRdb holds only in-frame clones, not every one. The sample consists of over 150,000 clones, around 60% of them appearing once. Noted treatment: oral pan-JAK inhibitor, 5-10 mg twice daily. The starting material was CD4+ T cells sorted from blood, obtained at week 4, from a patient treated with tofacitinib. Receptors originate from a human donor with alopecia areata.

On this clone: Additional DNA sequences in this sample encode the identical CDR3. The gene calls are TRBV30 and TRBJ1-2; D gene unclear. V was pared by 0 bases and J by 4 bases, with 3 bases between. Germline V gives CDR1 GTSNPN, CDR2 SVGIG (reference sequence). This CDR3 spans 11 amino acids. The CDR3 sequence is CAWSVRYGYTF. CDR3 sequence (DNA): TGTGCCTGGAGTGTACGCTATGGCTACACCTTC. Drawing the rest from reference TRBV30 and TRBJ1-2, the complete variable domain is SQTIHQWPATLVQPVGSPLSLECTVEGTSNPNLYWYRQAAGRGLQLLFYSVGIGQISSEVPQNLSASRPQDRQFILSSKKLLLSDSGFYLCAWSVRYGYTFGSGTRLTVV.

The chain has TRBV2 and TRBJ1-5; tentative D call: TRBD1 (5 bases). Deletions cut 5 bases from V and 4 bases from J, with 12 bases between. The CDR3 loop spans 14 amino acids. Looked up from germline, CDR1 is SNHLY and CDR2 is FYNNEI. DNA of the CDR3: TGTGCCAGCAGTCGAGACAGCTGGAATCAGCCCCAGCATTTT. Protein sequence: CASSRDSWNQPQHF. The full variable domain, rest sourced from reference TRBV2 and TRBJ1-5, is EPEVTQTPSHQVTQMGQEVILRCVPISNHLYFYWYRQILGQKVEFLVSFYNNEISEKSEIFDDQFSVERPDGSNFTLKIRSTKLEDSAMYFCASSRDSWNQPQHFGDGTRLSIL.

As DNA, the CDR3 is TGTGCCACCAGCAGAGATTTGGGCAGGGATGAAAAACTGTTTTTT. Protein sequence: CATSRDLGRDEKLFF. The rearrangement joins TRBV15 to TRBJ1-4; D possibly corresponds to TRBD1 (5 bases). The germline V gene has CDR1 LNHNV and CDR2 YYDKDF (reference sequence). CDR3 length: 15 residues. Trimming shortened V by 0 bases and J by 6 bases, and 11 bases separated the two germline ends.

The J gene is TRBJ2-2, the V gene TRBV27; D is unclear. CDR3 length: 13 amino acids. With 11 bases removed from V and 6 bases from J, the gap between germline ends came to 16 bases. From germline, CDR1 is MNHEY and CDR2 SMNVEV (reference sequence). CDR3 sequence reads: CAVSRLAAGELFF. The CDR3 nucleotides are TGTGCCGTCAGTAGGCTCGCAGCCGGGGAGCTGTTTTTT.

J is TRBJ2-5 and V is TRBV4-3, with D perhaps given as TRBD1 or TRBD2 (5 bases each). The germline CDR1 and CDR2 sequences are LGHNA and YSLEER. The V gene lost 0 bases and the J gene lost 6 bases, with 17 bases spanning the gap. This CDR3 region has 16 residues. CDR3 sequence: CASSQDTGAARQTQYF. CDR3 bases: TGCGCCAGCAGCCAAGATACCGGGGCAGCGCGTCAGACCCAGTACTTC.

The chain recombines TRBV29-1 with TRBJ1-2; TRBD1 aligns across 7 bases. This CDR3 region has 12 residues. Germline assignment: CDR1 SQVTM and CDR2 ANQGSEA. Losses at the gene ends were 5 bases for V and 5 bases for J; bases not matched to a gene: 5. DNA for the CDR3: TGCAGCGTTACAGGGGTAGATTATGGCTACACCTTC. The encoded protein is CSVTGVDYGYTF.

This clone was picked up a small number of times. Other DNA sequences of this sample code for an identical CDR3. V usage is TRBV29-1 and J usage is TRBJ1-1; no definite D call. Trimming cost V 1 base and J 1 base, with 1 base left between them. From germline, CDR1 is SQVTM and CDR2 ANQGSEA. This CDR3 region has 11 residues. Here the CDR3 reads CSVEGNTEAFF. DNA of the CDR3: TGCAGCGTTGAAGGGAACACTGAAGCTTTCTTT.

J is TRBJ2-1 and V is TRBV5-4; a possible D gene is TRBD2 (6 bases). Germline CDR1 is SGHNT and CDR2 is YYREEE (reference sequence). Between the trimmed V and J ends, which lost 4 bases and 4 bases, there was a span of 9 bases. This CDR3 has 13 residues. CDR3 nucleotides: TGTGCCAGCAGCCCGGGGACTTACAATGAGCAGTTCTTC. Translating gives CASSPGTYNEQFF.

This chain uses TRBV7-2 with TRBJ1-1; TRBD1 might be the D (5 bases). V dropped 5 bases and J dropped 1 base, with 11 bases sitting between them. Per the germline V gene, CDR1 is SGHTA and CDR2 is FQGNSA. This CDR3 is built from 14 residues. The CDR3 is CASSATVRNTEAFF. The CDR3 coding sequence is TGTGCCAGCAGCGCGACAGTTAGGAACACTGAAGCTTTCTTT.

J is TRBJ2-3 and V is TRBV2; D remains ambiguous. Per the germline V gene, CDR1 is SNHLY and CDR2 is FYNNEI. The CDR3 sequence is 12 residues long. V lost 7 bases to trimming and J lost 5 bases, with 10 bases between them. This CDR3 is CASKAQEDTQYF. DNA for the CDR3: TGTGCCAGCAAAGCCCAAGAAGATACGCAGTATTTT.

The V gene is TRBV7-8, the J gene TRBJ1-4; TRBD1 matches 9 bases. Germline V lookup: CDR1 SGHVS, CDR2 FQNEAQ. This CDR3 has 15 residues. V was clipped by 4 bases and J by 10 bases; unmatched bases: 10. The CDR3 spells CASSSSDRGLGKLFF. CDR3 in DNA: TGTGCCAGCAGCTCTTCCGACAGGGGGTTAGGAAAACTGTTTTTT.

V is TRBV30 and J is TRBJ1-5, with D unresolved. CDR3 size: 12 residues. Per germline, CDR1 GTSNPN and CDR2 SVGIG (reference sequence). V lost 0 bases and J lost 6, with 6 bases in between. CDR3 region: CAWSVNVQPQHF. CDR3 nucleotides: TGTGCCTGGAGTGTCAATGTTCAGCCCCAGCATTTT.

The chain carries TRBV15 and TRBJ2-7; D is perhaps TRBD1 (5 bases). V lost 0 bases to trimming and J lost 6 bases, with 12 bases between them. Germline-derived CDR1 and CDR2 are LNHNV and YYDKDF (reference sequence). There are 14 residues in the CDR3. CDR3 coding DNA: TGTGCCACCAGCAGAGAGATAGGGGTTACCGAGCAGTACTTC. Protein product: CATSREIGVTEQYF. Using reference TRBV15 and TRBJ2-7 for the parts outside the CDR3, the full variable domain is DAMVIQNPRYQVTQFGKPVTLSCSQTLNHNVMYWYQQKSSQAPKLLFHYYDKDFNNEADTPDNFQSRRPNTSFCFLDIRSPGLGDTAMYLCATSREIGVTEQYFGPGTRLTVT.

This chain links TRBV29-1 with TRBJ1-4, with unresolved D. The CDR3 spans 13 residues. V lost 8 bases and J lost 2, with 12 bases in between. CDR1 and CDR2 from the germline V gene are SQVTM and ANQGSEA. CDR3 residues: CSTRGATNEKLFF. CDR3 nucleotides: TGCAGCACGCGGGGAGCCACTAATGAAAAACTGTTTTTT.

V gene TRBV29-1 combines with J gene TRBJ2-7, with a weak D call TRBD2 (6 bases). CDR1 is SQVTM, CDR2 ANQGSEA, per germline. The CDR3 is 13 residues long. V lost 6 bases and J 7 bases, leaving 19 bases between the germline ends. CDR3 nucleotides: TGCAGCGTGGGGGGACGGGGTTCCTGGGAGCAGTACTTC. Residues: CSVGGRGSWEQYF.

The CDR3 loop is CASSEAGRTYNEQFF. The CDR3 bases are TGTGCCAGCAGTGAGGCGGGACGGACCTACAATGAGCAGTTCTTC. This rearrangement joins TRBV25-1 to TRBJ2-1, with a possible D match to TRBD2 (6 bases). Trimming took off 3 bases at V and 2 bases at J, with 11 bases between the two ends. This CDR3 region has 15 residues. Germline V gene sequence: CDR1 MGHDK, CDR2 SYGVNS.

Written as DNA, the CDR3 is TGTGCCAGCAGCGTAGGACTAGCGGGAGGAGGGAATGAGCAGTTCTTC. Amino acid sequence: CASSVGLAGGGNEQFF. V and J are TRBV9 and TRBJ2-1, with TRBD2 identical over 13 bases. The germline V gene has CDR1 SGDLS and CDR2 YYNGEE. The CDR3 loop spans 16 amino acids. With V trimmed by 0 bases and J by 7 bases, 4 bases remained unmatched.

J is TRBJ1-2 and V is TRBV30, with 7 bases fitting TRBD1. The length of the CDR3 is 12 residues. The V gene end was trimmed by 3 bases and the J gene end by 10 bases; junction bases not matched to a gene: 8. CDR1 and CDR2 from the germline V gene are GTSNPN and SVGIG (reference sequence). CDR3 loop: CAWSPGQADYTF. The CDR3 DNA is TGTGCCTGGAGCCCCGGACAGGCCGACTACACCTTC.

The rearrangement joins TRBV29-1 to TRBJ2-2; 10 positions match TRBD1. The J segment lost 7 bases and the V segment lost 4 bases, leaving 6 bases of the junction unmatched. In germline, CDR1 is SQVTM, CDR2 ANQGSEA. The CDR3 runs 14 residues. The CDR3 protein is CSVGGTGVLGELFF. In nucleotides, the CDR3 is TGCAGCGTTGGAGGGACAGGGGTTCTCGGGGAGCTGTTTTTT.

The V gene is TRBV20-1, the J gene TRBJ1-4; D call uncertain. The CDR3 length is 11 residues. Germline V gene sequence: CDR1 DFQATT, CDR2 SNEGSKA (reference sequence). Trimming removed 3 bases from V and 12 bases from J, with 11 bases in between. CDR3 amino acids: CSARVRAELFF. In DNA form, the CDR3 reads TGCAGTGCTAGGGTGCGCGCGGAACTGTTTTTT.

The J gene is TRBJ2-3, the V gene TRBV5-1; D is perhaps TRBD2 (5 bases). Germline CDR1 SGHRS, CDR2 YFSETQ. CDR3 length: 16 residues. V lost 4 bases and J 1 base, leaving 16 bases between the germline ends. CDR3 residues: CASSPTTARGTDTQYF. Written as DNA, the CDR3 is TGCGCCAGCAGCCCCACTACGGCGAGGGGCACAGATACGCAGTATTTT.

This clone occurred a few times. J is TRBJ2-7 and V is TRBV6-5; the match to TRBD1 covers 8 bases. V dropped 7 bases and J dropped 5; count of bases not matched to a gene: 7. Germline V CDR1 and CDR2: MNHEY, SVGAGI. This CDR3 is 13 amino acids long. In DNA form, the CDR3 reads TGTGCCAGCACCCGGGACAGGCGGGACGAGCAGTACTTC. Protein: CASTRDRRDEQYF.

In DNA, the CDR3 is TGCAGCGTTGAGGGGTCCTGGCGTGAGCAGTTCTTC. It codes for CSVEGSWREQFF. This sequence joins TRBV29-1 and TRBJ2-1, with D unclear. Germline CDR1 is SQVTM and CDR2 is ANQGSEA. The CDR3 has 12 amino acids. V was pared by 3 bases and J by 9 bases, with 12 bases between.

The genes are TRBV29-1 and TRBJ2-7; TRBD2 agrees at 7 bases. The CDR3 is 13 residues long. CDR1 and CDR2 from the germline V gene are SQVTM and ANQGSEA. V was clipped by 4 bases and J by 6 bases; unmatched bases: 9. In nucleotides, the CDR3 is TGCAGCGTTGCAAGCGGGAACCGGGGCGAGCAGTACTTC. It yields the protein CSVASGNRGEQYF.

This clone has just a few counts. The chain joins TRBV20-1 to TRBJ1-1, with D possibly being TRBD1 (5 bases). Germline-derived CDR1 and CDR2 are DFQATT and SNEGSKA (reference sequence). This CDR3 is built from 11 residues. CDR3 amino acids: CRGLRNTEAFF. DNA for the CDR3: TGCAGGGGGCTAAGGAACACTGAAGCTTTCTTT.

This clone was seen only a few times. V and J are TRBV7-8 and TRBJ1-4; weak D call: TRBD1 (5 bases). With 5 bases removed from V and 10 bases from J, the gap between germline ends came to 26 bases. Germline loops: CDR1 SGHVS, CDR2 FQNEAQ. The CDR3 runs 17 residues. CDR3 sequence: CASSRNSLRGAVGKLFF. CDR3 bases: TGTGCCAGCAGCCGTAACTCACTAAGGGGCGCGGTTGGAAAACTGTTTTTT.

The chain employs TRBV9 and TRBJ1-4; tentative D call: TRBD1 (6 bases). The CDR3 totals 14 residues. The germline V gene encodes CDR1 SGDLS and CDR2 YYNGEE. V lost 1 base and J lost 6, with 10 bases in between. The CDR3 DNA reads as TGTGCCAGCAGCGTAACGGCAGGGGATGAAAAACTGTTTTTT. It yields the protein CASSVTAGDEKLFF.